This TCR beta chain was documented in a study of STAT3 mutations in large granular lymphocyte leukemia. Study-wide results and caveats: In T-cell large granular lymphocyte leukemia, about half of patients showed multiple immunodominant subclonotypes.

Regarding this clone: The antigen is unknown.

Germline-derived CDR1 and CDR2 are GTSNPN and SVGIG (reference sequence). The CDR3 has 13 amino acids. V was pared by 2 bases and J by 5 bases, with 12 bases between. Generated by immunoSEQ multiplex PCR, the TCRdb table keeps only in-frame clones and is missing some. The profile shows over 10,000 clones, 81% of them singletons. The specimen sequenced was peripheral blood mononuclear cells. This sequence joins TRBV30 and TRBJ1-2; D gene ambiguous. The TCR originated in a man aged 60 to 75 with T-cell large granular lymphocyte leukemia. Some clones in this sample may be carry-over from other donors' samples. The CDR3 loop is CAWSIRRPYGYTF. The CDR3 DNA is TGTGCCTGGAGTATCCGGAGACCGTATGGCTACACCTTC. Complete variable domain (other parts from reference TRBV30 and TRBJ1-2): SQTIHQWPATLVQPVGSPLSLECTVEGTSNPNLYWYRQAAGRGLQLLFYSVGIGQISSEVPQNLSASRPQDRQFILSSKKLLLSDSGFYLCAWSIRRPYGYTFGSGTRLTVV.